This TCR beta chain was documented in a study of T-cell reconstitution after alpha-beta-depleted transplantation in children. J gave up 0 bases and V 2 bases, and 11 bases lay outside the gene matches. Germline V gene sequence: CDR1 MNHEY, CDR2 SMNVEV (reference sequence). The CDR3 has 19 residues. It was with unique molecular identifiers that the TCRbeta library was prepared. TCRdb passed the PCR reads through MiXCR, listing each CDR3 protein once. The table lists some 200,000 distinct CDR3 sequences, around 10% of them singletons, with roughly 6.2% in the top ten. The sequence derives from a human donor who donated a stem cell graft to a child with acute lymphoblastic leukemia. The sequenced sample was PBMCs from the stem cell graft donor, obtained from the stem cell graft. The chain combines TRBV27 with TRBJ2-2, with 8 bases identical to TRBD1. Here the CDR3 DNA reads TGTGCCAGCAGTTTAAGGACAGGGTCCATCATCGCGAACACCGGGGAGCTGTTTTTT. Protein: CASSLRTGSIIANTGELFF.